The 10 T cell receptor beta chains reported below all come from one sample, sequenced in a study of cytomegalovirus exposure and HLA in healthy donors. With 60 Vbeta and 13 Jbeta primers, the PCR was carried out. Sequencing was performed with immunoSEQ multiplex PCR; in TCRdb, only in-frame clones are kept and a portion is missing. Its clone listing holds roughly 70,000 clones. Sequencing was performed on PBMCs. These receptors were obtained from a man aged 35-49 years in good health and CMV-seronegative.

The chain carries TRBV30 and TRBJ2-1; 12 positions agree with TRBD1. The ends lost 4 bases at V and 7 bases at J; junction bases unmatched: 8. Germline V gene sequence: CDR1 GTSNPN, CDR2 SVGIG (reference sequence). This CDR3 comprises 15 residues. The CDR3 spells CAWTYKGQGANEQFF. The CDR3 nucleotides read TGTGCCTGGACGTATAAGGGACAGGGGGCAAATGAGCAGTTCTTC.

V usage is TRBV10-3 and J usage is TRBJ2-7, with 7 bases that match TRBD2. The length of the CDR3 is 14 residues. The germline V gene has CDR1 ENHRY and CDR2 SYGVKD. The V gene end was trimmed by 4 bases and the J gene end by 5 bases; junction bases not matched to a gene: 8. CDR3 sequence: CAISGGSSGHEQYF. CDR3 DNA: TGTGCCATCAGTGGCGGGAGTTCGGGGCACGAGCAGTACTTC.

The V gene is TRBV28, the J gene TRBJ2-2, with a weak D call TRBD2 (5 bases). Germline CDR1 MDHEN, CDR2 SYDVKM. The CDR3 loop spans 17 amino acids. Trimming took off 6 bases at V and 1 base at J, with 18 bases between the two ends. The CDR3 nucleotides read TGTGCCAGCAGCTCACTAGGGAGCAGGCTGAACACCGGGGAGCTGTTTTTT. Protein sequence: CASSSLGSRLNTGELFF.

The CDR3 nucleotides read TGTGCCAGCAGCTTGGATCCCTCGGGAAGGGGCACAGATACGCAGTATTTT. This codes for CASSLDPSGRGTDTQYF. The chain joins TRBV5-4 to TRBJ2-3; possibly TRBD2 for D (5 bases). The V end was cut by 0 bases, the J end by 1 base, with 15 bases between. Germline V CDR1 and CDR2: SGHNT, YYREEE (reference sequence). The CDR3 has 17 residues.

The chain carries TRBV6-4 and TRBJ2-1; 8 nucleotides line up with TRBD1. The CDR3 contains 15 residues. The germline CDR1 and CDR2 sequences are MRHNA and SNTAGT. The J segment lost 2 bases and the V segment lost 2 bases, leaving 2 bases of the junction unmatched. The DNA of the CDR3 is TGTGCCAGCAGTGACACAGGGGGAACCTACAATGAGCAGTTCTTC. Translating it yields CASSDTGGTYNEQFF.

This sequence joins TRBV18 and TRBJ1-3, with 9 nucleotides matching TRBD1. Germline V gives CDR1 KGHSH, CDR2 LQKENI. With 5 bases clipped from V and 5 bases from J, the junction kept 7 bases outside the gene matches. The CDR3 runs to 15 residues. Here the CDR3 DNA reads TGTGCCAGCTCATCGCCGGGACAGGGTAGAAACACCATATATTTT. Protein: CASSSPGQGRNTIYF.

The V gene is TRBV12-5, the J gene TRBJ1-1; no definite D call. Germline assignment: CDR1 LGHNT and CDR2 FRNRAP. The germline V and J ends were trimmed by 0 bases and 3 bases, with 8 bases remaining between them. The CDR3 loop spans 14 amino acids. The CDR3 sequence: CASGLVASDTEAFF. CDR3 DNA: TGTGCTAGTGGTTTGGTAGCGTCAGACACTGAAGCTTTCTTT.

CDR3 nucleotide sequence: TGTGCCTGGATGCTAACGGGCTCTGGGGCCAACGTCCTGACTTTC. This sequence encodes CAWMLTGSGANVLTF. V gene TRBV30 combines with J gene TRBJ2-6; no clear D gene. The CDR3 has 15 amino acids. Germline CDR1 reads GTSNPN; CDR2 reads SVGIG (reference sequence). Trimming pared 4 bases from V and 0 bases from J, leaving 10 bases between. The full variable domain, rest sourced from reference TRBV30 and TRBJ2-6, is SQTIHQWPATLVQPVGSPLSLECTVEGTSNPNLYWYRQAAGRGLQLLFYSVGIGQISSEVPQNLSASRPQDRQFILSSKKLLLSDSGFYLCAWMLTGSGANVLTFGAGSRLTVL.

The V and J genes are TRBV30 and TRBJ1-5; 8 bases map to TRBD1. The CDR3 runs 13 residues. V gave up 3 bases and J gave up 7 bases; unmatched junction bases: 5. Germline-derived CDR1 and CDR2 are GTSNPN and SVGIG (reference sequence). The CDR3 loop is CAWSQGTGQPQHF. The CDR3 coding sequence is TGTGCCTGGAGCCAGGGGACAGGACAGCCCCAGCATTTT.

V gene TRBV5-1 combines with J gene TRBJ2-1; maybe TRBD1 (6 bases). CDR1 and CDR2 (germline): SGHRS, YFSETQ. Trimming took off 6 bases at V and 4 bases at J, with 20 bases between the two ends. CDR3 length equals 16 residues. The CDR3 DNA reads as TGCGCCAGCACCCCTGAGCCCCGGGACACTTACAATGAGCAGTTCTTC. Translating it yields CASTPEPRDTYNEQFF.